The present TCR beta chain was sequenced within a study of spatial heterogeneity in lung cancer. Background on the study: The average appearance count of each unique TCR and UMI combination in raw reads was more than 8.5.

This clonotype was seen only a few times. Each molecule of TCR cDNA was tagged with one unique molecular identifier. In TCRdb, the 5' RACE reads were re-called with MiXCR into one record per CDR3 protein. The sample includes tens of thousands of distinct CDR3 sequences, about 20% of them seen just once. Time point reported: sample taken at primary tumor resection. The sequenced material consisted of unsorted whole RNA from tumor, nontumor lung or frozen PBMC. The CDR3 covers 15 residues. Unmatched junction bases numbered 7, after V lost 5 bases and J lost 2 bases. Germline values: CDR1 SGHVS, CDR2 FNYEAQ.

The source material was PBMCs, sampled at surgery. This sequence was found in a male donor with early-stage non-small cell lung cancer. The chain employs TRBV7-6 and TRBJ2-5; 8 positions agree with TRBD2. CDR3 in DNA: TGTGCCAGCAGCCCCTACACTAGCGGACAAGAGACCCAGTACTTC. It encodes CASSPYTSGQETQYF.